The 5 T cell receptor beta chains in this list originate from one sample, sequenced in a study of blood T cell repertoires in COVID-19. Assay: immunoSEQ multiplex PCR; the TCRdb copy retains only in-frame clones and omits some. The sample consists of approximately 170,000 clones, 80% of them appearing once. The sequenced sample consisted of PBMCs or T cells enriched from blood (not recorded which). These receptor sequences come from a man aged 35-49 years who had recovered from COVID-19.

CDR3 nucleotide sequence: TGTGCCAGCGTCCCGTATCTGAACACTGAAGCTTTCTTT. It encodes CASVPYLNTEAFF. The chain combines TRBV11-2 with TRBJ1-1; no definite D call. Germline V gives CDR1 SGHAT, CDR2 FQNNGV. Trimming removed 8 bases at V and 0 bases at J, with 10 bases between. The CDR3 length is 13 residues.

This sequence joins TRBV7-9 and TRBJ2-1; 12 nucleotides match TRBD2. Germline values: CDR1 SEHNR, CDR2 FQNEAQ (reference sequence). This CDR3 is 15 amino acids long. The V gene end was trimmed by 5 bases and the J gene end by 4 bases; junction bases not matched to a gene: 3. CDR3 sequence: CASSPSGGDYNEQFF. As DNA, the CDR3 is TGTGCCAGCAGCCCTAGCGGGGGGGATTACAATGAGCAGTTCTTC.

The V call is TRBV2, the J call TRBJ1-1; 8 positions match TRBD1. This CDR3 region has 15 residues. With V trimmed by 4 bases and J by 1 base, 5 bases remained unmatched. CDR1 is SNHLY, CDR2 FYNNEI, per germline. The DNA for the CDR3 is TGTGCCAGCAGTGCCCGACAGGGGTCGAACACTGAAGCTTTCTTT. It encodes CASSARQGSNTEAFF.

This chain uses TRBV10-2 with TRBJ2-7; 10 bases fit TRBD2. The V segment lost 2 bases and the J segment 4 bases; nucleotides outside the gene matches: 5. CDR1 and CDR2 from the germline V gene are WSHSY and SAAADI. The length of the CDR3 is 15 residues. The CDR3, as DNA: TGCGCCAGCAGTGAGGGACTAGCGGTCTTATACGAGCAGTACGTC. Amino acids: CASSEGLAVLYEQYV.

The V gene is TRBV4-2, the J gene TRBJ2-1; 7 bases line up with TRBD2. After removal of 0 bases from V and 6 bases from J, the junction contained 14 bases not matched to a gene. The CDR3 runs 18 residues. CDR1 is LGHNA, CDR2 YNFKEQ, per germline. This CDR3 reads CASSQDGAGDPLINEQFF. CDR3 bases: TGTGCCAGCAGCCAAGACGGGGCGGGGGACCCCCTTATCAATGAGCAGTTCTTC.